Listed here is a single T cell receptor beta chain. Indicated treatment: some 19 received Ad26.COV2.S at low or high dose, single or two shots; a few received placebo; per-sample allocation not given. Samples were taken on day 63 after the first vaccine or placebo injection. Adults aged 18-55 years in Boston included the donor. This record comes from a study of Ad26.COV2.S vaccination and SARS-CoV-2 variants. Turning to the study itself: Within the COV1001 Ad26.COV2.S trial arm, the donor was enrolled.

Assay used: immunoSEQ multiplex PCR; TCRdb lists only in-frame clones, some missing. This table has over 200,000 clones, more than 75% appearing once. With 5 bases clipped from V and 1 base from J, the junction kept 6 bases outside the gene matches. CDR1 is SEHNR, CDR2 FQNEAQ, per germline (reference sequence). The CDR3 has 15 amino acids. Sequences were derived from peripheral blood, sampled in a trial of Ad26.COV2.S vaccine versus placebo. The TCR sequence derives from a person aged 18 to 59 who received the Ad26.COV2.S COVID-19 vaccine or a placebo. The chain combines TRBV7-9 with TRBJ1-1, with 8 bases aligning to TRBD1. Here the CDR3 DNA reads TGTGCCAGCAGCCCTACAGGGGGAAAGAACACTGAAGCTTTCTTT. Translated: CASSPTGGKNTEAFF.